These T cell receptor beta chains were read from a single sample in a study of blood T cell repertoires in COVID-19. Method: immunoSEQ multiplex PCR; TCRdb's copy keeps in-frame clones and lacks some. The profile covers under 65,000 clones, with around 91% appearing a single time and about 8.1% taken by the ten largest. Input material: peripheral blood. These receptors were obtained from a human donor in a cohort sampled during active COVID-19. Each CDR3 is given with its conserved first and last residue. A D gene is named only where the DNA matches it firmly. Rows may omit the clone size; those that give it use once, few, many or a size class.

D | J | V | size | DNA | CDR3
TRBD1 | TRBJ1-4 | TRBV18 | - | TGTGCCAGCTCCCCAGGGGGCATGGGAGAAAAACTGTTTTTT | CASSPGGMGEKLFF
- | TRBJ1-6 | TRBV5-7 | - | TGTGCCAGCAGCACGGAGGTTAGCGGGTCCTATAATTCACCCCTCCACTTT | CASSTEVSGSYNSPLHF
TRBD1 | TRBJ2-1 | TRBV29-1 | - | TGCAGCGTTTGCCGGGACAGGGGGTACAATGAGCAGTTCTTC | CSVCRDRGYNEQFF
- | TRBJ1-2 | TRBV23-1 | once | TGCGCCAGCACCCAGAGACAAATCTATGGCTACACCTTC | CASTQRQIYGYTF
- | TRBJ1-1 | TRBV7-9 | - | TGTGCCAGCAGCTTACCCTTAACCCCGCGGCACACTGAAGCTTTCTTT | CASSLPLTPRHTEAFF
TRBD2 | TRBJ2-5 | TRBV5-1 | - | TGCGCCAGCAGCTTGGCCGGAGCGGGGCCCCAAGAGACCCAGTACTTC | CASSLAGAGPQETQYF
TRBD1 | TRBJ1-2 | TRBV5-1 | - | TGCGCCAGCAGCTTGGATCGGCAGGGGGCACGGGGCTACACCTTC | CASSLDRQGARGYTF
TRBD1 | TRBJ1-4 | TRBV10-3 | - | TGTGCCATCGGACAGGGAAGGGAAAAACTGTTTTTT | CAIGQGREKLFF
- | TRBJ2-1 | TRBV5-1 | - | TGCGCCAGCAGCTTGGTATTAGCCGAGCAGTTCTTC | CASSLVLAEQFF
- | TRBJ2-3 | TRBV6-2/TRBV6-3 | - | TGTGCCAGCAGTTATGGTGCGGGGAGTTCCACAGATACGCAGTATTTT | CASSYGAGSSTDTQYF
TRBD1 | TRBJ1-1 | TRBV2 | - | TGTGCCAGCAGCCGAGGACAGGGGGTGGGAGCTTTCTTT | CASSRGQGVGAFF
TRBD2 | TRBJ2-7 | TRBV9 | - | TGTGCCAGCAGCGCGGGACTAGCGGGAGGGGAGCAGTACTTC | CASSAGLAGGEQYF
- | TRBJ2-2 | TRBV12-5 | - | TGTGCTAGTGGTTTGGTTGGGCTAGCGAGTAACACCGGGGAGCTGTTTTTT | CASGLVGLASNTGELFF
TRBD2 | TRBJ2-3 | TRBV5-1 | - | TGCGCCAGCAGGCTAGCGGGGGAAAGCACAGATACGCAGTATTTT | CASRLAGESTDTQYF
TRBD2 | TRBJ2-5 | TRBV28 | - | TGTGCCAGCAGTTGGGGGTTCAGTAGCGGGAGGGGTCAAGAGACCCAGTACTTC | CASSWGFSSGRGQETQYF
TRBD2 | TRBJ2-1 | TRBV23-1 | - | TGCGCCAGCGAGAGGAATCTAGCGGATTACAATGAGCAGTTCTTC | CASERNLADYNEQFF
TRBD2 | TRBJ2-7 | TRBV7-2 | - | TGTGCCAGCAGCTTATCGGGGAGGGAGGGCTACGAGCAGTACTTC | CASSLSGREGYEQYF
- | TRBJ2-3 | TRBV29-1 | - | TGCAGCGCCGGAGGGAAAGGAACAGATACGCAGTATTTT | CSAGGKGTDTQYF
TRBD2 | TRBJ2-1 | TRBV18 | few | TGTGCCAGCTCACCACAAGCGGGAATCTACAATGAGCAGTTCTTC | CASSPQAGIYNEQFF
- | TRBJ2-1 | TRBV5-8 | - | TGTGCCAGCAGCTTGGAGGCAGGGGTGTACAATGAGCAGTTCTTC | CASSLEAGVYNEQFF
TRBD2 | TRBJ2-3 | TRBV7-8 | - | TGTGCCAGCAGCTTAGGCTCGGGAGCGGGAGGGTCCGCAGATACGCAGTATTTT | CASSLGSGAGGSADTQYF
- | TRBJ1-2 | TRBV18 | - | TGTGCCAGCTCACCACTCTATCTAGCGGAGGGCTACACCTTC | CASSPLYLAEGYTF
TRBD1 | TRBJ2-7 | TRBV28 | - | TGTGCCAGCAGTTTATGGGCCGGGACAGGATTATGGAACGAGCAGTACTTC | CASSLWAGTGLWNEQYF
- | TRBJ1-1 | TRBV14 | - | TGTGCCAGCAGCCCCCTCCGAGGGAAGGGCACTGAAGCTTTCTTT | CASSPLRGKGTEAFF
- | TRBJ1-3 | TRBV5-1 | - | TGCGCCAGCAGCTTGCGGGACACGACGACCTCTGGAAACACCATATATTTT | CASSLRDTTTSGNTIYF
TRBD2 | TRBJ2-1 | TRBV5-1 | - | TGCGCCAGCAGCTGGGGGAGACTAGCGGGGTTCTACAATGAGCAGTTCTTC | CASSWGRLAGFYNEQFF
- | TRBJ2-7 | TRBV4-1 | - | TGCGCCAGCAGCCAACCCGATGTACGGCGGGAGCAGTACTTC | CASSQPDVRREQYF
TRBD1 | TRBJ1-2 | TRBV5-1 | - | TGCGCCAGCAGCTTGGCTGGGACAGGGTATGGCTACACCTTC | CASSLAGTGYGYTF
TRBD2 | TRBJ2-2 | TRBV19 | - | TGTGCCAGTAGTATAACTAGCGGGAGGTACGGCGGGGAGCTGTTTTTT | CASSITSGRYGGELFF
- | TRBJ2-1 | TRBV4-2 | - | TGTGCCAGCAAGGACACTAGCTCATACTCCTACAATGAGCAGTTCTTC | CASKDTSSYSYNEQFF
- | TRBJ1-3 | TRBV6-5 | - | TGTGCCAGCAGTTTGGCCCTTGGAAACACCATATATTTT | CASSLALGNTIYF
- | TRBJ1-1 | TRBV27 | - | TGTGCCAGCAGACCGCGGGGAGTGGTTACTGAAGCTTTCTTT | CASRPRGVVTEAFF
- | TRBJ2-3 | TRBV14 | - | TGTGCCAGCAGCCGAGACTCCTCCTACACAGATACGCAGTATTTT | CASSRDSSYTDTQYF
- | TRBJ1-2 | TRBV12-3/TRBV12-4 | - | TGTGCCAGCAGTGGCGGAGGTGGCTACACCTTC | CASSGGGGYTF
TRBD2 | TRBJ2-5 | TRBV11-2 | - | TGTGCCAGCAGCTTGAGCGGGGGGGCGATTAGGGAGACCCAGTACTTC | CASSLSGGAIRETQYF
- | TRBJ2-2 | TRBV9 | once | TGTGCCAGCAGCGTAGACCCAGGGGTGGGCTTTGGGGCTAACACCGGGGAGCTGTTTTTT | CASSVDPGVGFGANTGELFF
- | TRBJ2-7 | TRBV6-2/TRBV6-3 | - | TGTGCCAGCAGCATAATGACTAGAGGAGGGTTCTCCTACGAGCAGTACTTC | CASSIMTRGGFSYEQYF
TRBD1 | TRBJ1-2 | TRBV30 | - | TGTGCCTGGACTGTCGACAGGGCCGGGAACTATGGCTACACCTTC | CAWTVDRAGNYGYTF
TRBD1 | TRBJ2-7 | TRBV11-3 | few | TGTGCCAGCAGCCAGAGGACAGGGGCGGGACACGAGCAGTACTTC | CASSQRTGAGHEQYF
- | TRBJ2-1 | TRBV27 | - | TGTGCCAGCAGTTTACGAGGCGGCAGGGGTTGGGGTGAGCAGTTCTTC | CASSLRGGRGWGEQFF
- | TRBJ2-7 | TRBV18 | - | TGTGCCAGCTCCCAAGGCGGGGGCCTGAGCTCCTACGAGCAGTACTTC | CASSQGGGLSSYEQYF
- | TRBJ1-2 | TRBV27 | - | TGTGCCAGCAGGCCTGGGGCGAACTATGGCTACACCTTC | CASRPGANYGYTF
- | TRBJ2-5 | TRBV9 | - | TGTGCCAGCAGCGTAGGACTGAACCAAGAGACCCAGTACTTC | CASSVGLNQETQYF
TRBD2 | TRBJ2-2 | TRBV9 | few | TGTGCCAGCAGCGGAGCCGGGACTAGCGGCACCGGGGAGCTGTTTTTT | CASSGAGTSGTGELFF